This TCR beta chain was captured by sequencing in a study of cytomegalovirus exposure and HLA in healthy donors. Points from the study as a whole: A list of roughly 160 TCR beta chains associated with cytomegalovirus was given. Information on immune exposure was restricted to one variable (CMV serostatus). A later analysis associated some 16,000 TCR beta sequences with HLA alleles at a 0.05 false discovery rate. As a later analysis showed, several of the most significant clusters appeared to be linked to common viral pathogens.

V lost 3 bases to trimming and J lost 13 bases, with 13 bases between them. Germline V gene sequence: CDR1 SGHRS, CDR2 YFSETQ. The CDR3 sequence is 12 residues long. Primers for the PCR totalled 60 Vbeta and 13 Jbeta. Produced via immunoSEQ multiplex PCR; TCRdb's table is partial and in-frame only. The repertoire table contains approximately 77,000 clones. Remarks on this clone: Its antigen is undetermined.

This TCR derives from a man aged 30 to 39 in good health and CMV-seronegative. The gene calls are TRBV5-1 and TRBJ1-4; D remains ambiguous. The sample consisted of PBMCs. The CDR3 coding sequence is TGCGCCAGCAGCTCCGAACACGGAGGACTGTTTTTT. Translated: CASSSEHGGLFF.